The 29 T cell receptor beta chains below all came from one sample that was sequenced in a study of Ad26.COV2.S vaccination and SARS-CoV-2 variants. Some clones are missing from TCRdb's copy, which holds only in-frame ones; the method was immunoSEQ multiplex PCR. The repertoire holds about 680,000 clones, 89% seen once, with approximately 1.5% in the top ten. As for treatment: some 20 received Ad26.COV2.S at low or high dose, single or two shots; several received placebo; per-sample allocation not given. After the first vaccine or placebo injection, samples were drawn on day 63. Sequences were derived from peripheral blood, sampled in a trial of Ad26.COV2.S vaccine versus placebo. Receptor source: a person aged 18-60 years who received the Ad26.COV2.S COVID-19 vaccine or a placebo.

As regards this clone: The same CDR3 arises from other DNA sequences in this sample as well. The chain combines TRBV10-3 with TRBJ2-7, with D possibly TRBD1 on 5 matching bases. The germline gives CDR1 ENHRY, CDR2 SYGVKD. Trimming took off 4 bases at V and 3 bases at J, with 10 bases between the two ends. This CDR3 comprises 13 residues. DNA for the CDR3: TGTGCCATCAGTGTAGGGGAAGGCTACGAGCAGTACTTC. It codes for CAISVGEGYEQYF.

The CDR3 sequence is CASSSRQGSYNSPLHF. The CDR3 DNA reads as TGTGCCAGCAGCTCCCGACAGGGCTCCTATAATTCACCCCTCCACTTT. The rearrangement links TRBV6-2 or TRBV6-3 to TRBJ1-6; 7 positions agree with TRBD1. Losses at the gene ends were 6 bases for V and 0 bases for J; bases not matched to a gene: 5. CDR1 and CDR2 (germline): MNHEY, SVGEGT. The CDR3 is made up of 16 amino acids.

CDR3 loop: CASSLQGAVTDTQYF. The CDR3 nucleotides read TGCGCCAGCAGCTTACAGGGGGCCGTCACAGATACGCAGTATTTT. This chain joins TRBV5-1 and TRBJ2-3, with TRBD1 identical over 9 bases. With V trimmed by 2 bases and J by 2 bases, 3 bases remained unmatched. The germline V gene has CDR1 SGHRS and CDR2 YFSETQ. This CDR3 spans 15 amino acids.

The rearrangement uses TRBV3-1 (or the pseudogene TRBV3-2) and TRBJ2-3; the D gene is possibly TRBD2 (6 bases). V shed 4 bases and J shed 4 bases, with 12 bases lying between them. CDR1 and CDR2 (germline): LGHDT, YNNKEL (reference sequence). This CDR3 has 14 residues. The CDR3 nucleotides are TGTGCCAGCAGCCCGGCACTAGCTCCAGATACGCAGTATTTT. It specifies CASSPALAPDTQYF.

The V gene is TRBV11-2, the J gene TRBJ1-4; TRBD1 agrees at 9 bases. Germline-derived CDR1 and CDR2 are SGHAT and FQNNGV. The CDR3 runs 15 residues. Trimming took 5 bases from V and 7 from J; bases not matched to a gene: 8. The chain's CDR3 is CASSLGTGKIEKLFF. The CDR3 DNA reads TGTGCCAGCAGCCTAGGGACAGGGAAGATTGAAAAACTGTTTTTT.

In its sample, this clone was seen once. J is TRBJ1-2 and V is TRBV29-1; no firm D call. The V end was cut by 0 bases, the J end by 3 bases, with 8 bases between. The germline gives CDR1 SQVTM, CDR2 ANQGSEA. There are 13 residues in the CDR3. This CDR3 reads CSVEDQEDYGYTF. In nucleotides, the CDR3 is TGCAGCGTTGAAGATCAGGAGGACTATGGCTACACCTTC.

The chain's CDR3 is CAWDTGKGQPQHF. The CDR3 DNA is TGTGCCTGGGATACAGGGAAAGGTCAGCCCCAGCATTTT. This chain joins TRBV30 and TRBJ1-5, with D perhaps TRBD1 (6 bases). Trimming took off 5 bases at V and 6 bases at J, with 14 bases between the two ends. This CDR3 spans 13 amino acids. Per germline, CDR1 GTSNPN and CDR2 SVGIG (reference sequence). Looking up the rest from reference TRBV30 and TRBJ1-5 gives the full variable domain: SQTIHQWPATLVQPVGSPLSLECTVEGTSNPNLYWYRQAAGRGLQLLFYSVGIGQISSEVPQNLSASRPQDRQFILSSKKLLLSDSGFYLCAWDTGKGQPQHFGDGTRLSIL.

The CDR3 protein is CASSLMAGTEAFF. The CDR3 bases are TGTGCCAGCAGTTTGATGGCAGGGACTGAAGCTTTCTTT. The chain uses TRBV12-3 or TRBV12-4 and TRBJ1-1; possible D gene TRBD1, 5 bases. This CDR3 has 13 amino acids. V lost 3 bases, J lost 5 bases, and 10 bases lay in between.

This clone showed up just a few times. The chain couples TRBV7-6 to TRBJ2-2; weak D call: TRBD2 (6 bases). Germline CDR1 is SGHVS and CDR2 is FNYEAQ. The CDR3 contains 17 residues. Trimming took off 2 bases at V and 0 bases at J, with 13 bases between the two ends. The CDR3 sequence is CASSLFLGGANTGELFF. For the CDR3, the DNA is TGTGCCAGCAGCTTATTTTTGGGAGGCGCGAACACCGGGGAGCTGTTTTTT.

The V gene is TRBV30, the J gene TRBJ1-5, with a tentative D call TRBD1 (5 bases). The CDR3 length is 16 residues. Germline V gene lookup returns CDR1 GTSNPN and CDR2 SVGIG (reference sequence). Trimming removed 5 bases from V and 3 bases from J, with 20 bases in between. This CDR3 is CAWEPKGTEFNQPQHF. CDR3 sequence (DNA): TGTGCCTGGGAGCCCAAGGGGACCGAGTTCAATCAGCCCCAGCATTTT.

This chain joins TRBV4-3 and TRBJ2-7, with 9 nucleotides matching TRBD1. Trimming removed 4 bases from V and 2 bases from J; junction bases left unmatched: 6. This CDR3 is 15 amino acids long. Germline loops: CDR1 LGHNA, CDR2 YSLEER. The CDR3 coding sequence is TGCGCCAGCAGCCGCGGGACAGGGTCTCCCTACGAGCAGTACTTC. Protein product: CASSRGTGSPYEQYF.

This clone has only one observation. The rearrangement links TRBV23-1 to TRBJ1-2, with a possible D match to TRBD1 (5 bases). TRBV23-1 is filed as an ORF, its function uncertain. Trimming took 6 bases from V and 7 from J, leaving 18 bases between them. This CDR3 has 14 residues. CDR3 amino acids: CASRPDRYQVGYTF. The CDR3 DNA reads TGCGCCAGCAGACCTGACAGATATCAAGTTGGCTACACCTTC.

The V and J genes are TRBV6-5 and TRBJ2-7, with 8 bases that match TRBD1. The germline V gene encodes CDR1 MNHEY and CDR2 SVGAGI. This CDR3 is built from 16 residues. V gave up 2 bases and J gave up 3 bases; unmatched junction bases: 9. The CDR3, as DNA: TGTGCCAGCAGTTACAGTTTGACAGGGGACATCTACGAGCAGTACTTC. It yields the protein CASSYSLTGDIYEQYF.

The genes are TRBV6-4 and TRBJ2-3; 7 nucleotides match TRBD2. CDR3 size: 15 residues. V trimming: 3 bases; J trimming: 2 bases; junction bases outside the gene matches: 5. Germline V gene sequence: CDR1 MRHNA, CDR2 SNTAGT. CDR3 loop: CASSEWTSPTDTQYF. As DNA, the CDR3 is TGTGCCAGCAGTGAATGGACTAGTCCCACAGATACGCAGTATTTT.

In this sample, this clone turned up a few times. The V gene is TRBV6-5, the J gene TRBJ1-5; D may be TRBD1 (5 bases). The germline V gene encodes CDR1 MNHEY and CDR2 SVGAGI. The CDR3 covers 14 residues. V shed 6 bases and J shed 5 bases, with 14 bases lying between them. The CDR3 protein is CASSLSGEDQPQHF. The CDR3, as DNA: TGTGCCAGCAGCCTGTCGGGGGAGGATCAGCCCCAGCATTTT.

The chain uses TRBV5-1 and TRBJ1-2; the D is unclear. Germline assignment: CDR1 SGHRS and CDR2 YFSETQ. This CDR3 spans 14 amino acids. V gave up 0 bases and J gave up 8 bases, with 14 bases separating them. The CDR3 DNA follows: TGCGCCAGCAGCTTGGGTTTTACCAGCGGCGGCTACACCTTC. It encodes CASSLGFTSGGYTF.

The chain carries TRBV7-9 and TRBJ2-1; 7 bases align to TRBD2. This CDR3 spans 14 amino acids. J lost 5 bases, V lost 2 bases, and 3 bases had no gene match. The germline V gene encodes CDR1 SEHNR and CDR2 FQNEAQ (reference sequence). The CDR3 DNA is TGTGCCAGCAGCTTACTAGCGGCGCACAATGAGCAGTTCTTC. It specifies CASSLLAAHNEQFF.

A single count supports this clone. The CDR3 DNA follows: TGTGCCAGCAGCCATCGGGGGACGGTAAAACTAGCGGGAACCTACGAGCAGTACTTC. Translating gives CASSHRGTVKLAGTYEQYF. The rearrangement links TRBV6-2 or TRBV6-3 to TRBJ2-7; 10 bases match TRBD2. J lost 2 bases, V lost 6 bases, and 19 bases had no gene match. The CDR3 runs to 19 residues. The germline V gene encodes CDR1 MNHEY and CDR2 SVGEGT.

Concerning this clone: This same CDR3 is encoded by further DNA sequences in the sample. V is TRBV19 and J is TRBJ2-5; D uncertain. The CDR3 sequence is 12 residues long. With 0 bases removed from V and 5 bases from J, the gap between germline ends came to 4 bases. Germline V gene lookup returns CDR1 LNHDA and CDR2 SQIVND (reference sequence). The CDR3 protein is CASSIDRETQYF. The CDR3, as DNA: TGTGCCAGTAGTATAGATCGCGAGACCCAGTACTTC.

V is TRBV10-1 and J is TRBJ2-2; no firm D call. The germline V gene has CDR1 WNHNN and CDR2 SYGVQD (reference sequence). The V gene lost 4 bases and the J gene lost 4 bases, with 13 bases spanning the gap. This CDR3 is built from 15 residues. As DNA, the CDR3 is TGCGCCAGCAGTGCTCGGAGCTTGGGCACCGGGGAGCTGTTTTTT. This translates into CASSARSLGTGELFF.

This clone was picked up a small number of times. V is TRBV6-6 and J is TRBJ2-7; TRBD1 agrees at 7 bases. Germline trimming cut 6 bases from V and 8 bases from J; bases unmatched to any gene: 7. Germline lookup yields CDR1 MNHNY and CDR2 SVGAGI (reference sequence). The CDR3 sequence is 12 residues long. The CDR3: CASSEGTAQQYF. DNA of the CDR3: TGTGCCAGCAGCGAGGGGACAGCGCAGCAGTACTTC.

J is TRBJ2-7 and V is TRBV25-1; no firm D call. The V and J ends lost 2 bases and 4 bases respectively, with 3 bases between them. CDR3 size: 11 residues. Germline V lookup: CDR1 MGHDK, CDR2 SYGVNS. CDR3 residues: CASSEEYEQYF. As DNA, the CDR3 is TGTGCCAGCAGTGAAGAATACGAGCAGTACTTC.

This clone came up once. The CDR3 region has the DNA TGCGCCAGCAGTAACCGGGACACAGATACGCAGTATTTT. Translated, it gives CASSNRDTDTQYF. The genes are TRBV10-1 and TRBJ2-3; the D gene is possibly TRBD2 (5 bases). Germline CDR1 and CDR2: WNHNN and SYGVQD (reference sequence). The CDR3 has 13 amino acids. V lost 5 bases, J lost 2 bases, and 8 bases lay in between.

This chain links TRBV24-1 with TRBJ2-1; 7 nucleotides match TRBD2. The CDR3 covers 16 residues. Germline values: CDR1 KGHDR, CDR2 SFDVKD. J was trimmed by 8 bases and V by 4 bases; bases with no gene match: 13. The CDR3 region has the DNA TGTGCCACCAGTGACCCGGGGGGAGGACCTAGCGATGAGCAGTTCTTC. Its protein product is CATSDPGGGPSDEQFF.

The V call is TRBV6-6, the J call TRBJ1-6; 8 bases line up with TRBD1. V lost 2 bases to trimming and J lost 9 bases; unmatched junction nucleotides: 9. In germline, CDR1 is MNHNY, CDR2 SVGAGI (reference sequence). The CDR3 runs 16 residues. The DNA of the CDR3 is TGTGCCAGCAGTTACGCTGGACAGGGTAAAGGTTCACCCCTCCACTTT. Protein: CASSYAGQGKGSPLHF.

This rearrangement joins TRBV2 to TRBJ1-4; D is unresolved. Germline assignment: CDR1 SNHLY and CDR2 FYNNEI. The CDR3 is made up of 12 amino acids. Between the trimmed V and J ends, which lost 2 bases and 7 bases, there was a span of 5 bases. The CDR3 nucleotides are TGTGCCAGCAGTGAACGGACTGAAAAACTGTTTTTT. Its protein product is CASSERTEKLFF.

The chain's CDR3 is CASSLASSSSYNSPLHF. The CDR3 DNA is TGTGCCAGCAGCTTGGCCAGCAGCAGCTCCTATAATTCACCCCTCCACTTT. The rearrangement joins TRBV5-8 to TRBJ1-6, with no clear D. The length of the CDR3 is 17 residues. The V gene lost 0 bases and the J gene lost 0 bases, with 10 bases spanning the gap. CDR1 and CDR2 from the germline V gene are SGHTS and YDEGEE.

A word on this clone: In the same sample, other DNA sequences code for this CDR3. V and J are TRBV5-1 and TRBJ2-5; D may be TRBD1 (6 bases). CDR1 and CDR2 (germline): SGHRS, YFSETQ. V was shortened by 3 bases and J by 2 bases, with 8 bases between the two germline ends. The CDR3 runs to 13 residues. CDR3 protein: CASSWTAQETQYF. DNA of the CDR3: TGCGCCAGCAGCTGGACAGCACAAGAGACCCAGTACTTC.

With respect to this clone: One end of the junction varies from germline; a read error may be responsible. V is TRBV19 and J is TRBJ2-1, with D maybe TRBD2 (6 bases). The CDR3 totals 13 residues. Germline CDR1 reads LNHDA; CDR2 reads SQIVND (reference sequence). In DNA form, the CDR3 reads TGTGCCAGTAGTATAGGGGACTCAGGGACTTCGATCTTC. Protein: CASSIGDSGTSIF.